The present T cell receptor beta chain was sequenced within a study of T-cell memory formation after mild COVID-19. Background on the study: Largely, TCR clusters stayed within a single donor.

Germline lookup yields CDR1 SEHNR and CDR2 FQNEAQ (reference sequence). CDR3 length: 13 residues. Trimming at V came to 11 bases and at J to 6 bases, leaving 8 bases not matched to a gene. Sample barcodes and UMIs were carried by the TCR alpha and TCR beta cDNA libraries that 5'RACE generated with constant-segment primers. Each CDR3 protein is one row after TCRdb ran MiXCR on the 5' RACE reads. The sample has around 90,000 distinct CDR3 sequences, over 12% seen once. This clonotype came up a few times. The receptor was derived from a man between 18 and 35 years old who had mild COVID-19 (a few samples of this study predate the infection). Cell type and time point are not known. The chain links TRBV7-9 to TRBJ2-2, with 8 nucleotides matching TRBD1. Sequenced: PBMCs or a T cell subset sorted from them (not recorded which). The CDR3 region is CAPGAGGPGELFF. The DNA of the CDR3 is TGTGCCCCAGGAGCAGGGGGCCCCGGGGAGCTGTTTTTT.